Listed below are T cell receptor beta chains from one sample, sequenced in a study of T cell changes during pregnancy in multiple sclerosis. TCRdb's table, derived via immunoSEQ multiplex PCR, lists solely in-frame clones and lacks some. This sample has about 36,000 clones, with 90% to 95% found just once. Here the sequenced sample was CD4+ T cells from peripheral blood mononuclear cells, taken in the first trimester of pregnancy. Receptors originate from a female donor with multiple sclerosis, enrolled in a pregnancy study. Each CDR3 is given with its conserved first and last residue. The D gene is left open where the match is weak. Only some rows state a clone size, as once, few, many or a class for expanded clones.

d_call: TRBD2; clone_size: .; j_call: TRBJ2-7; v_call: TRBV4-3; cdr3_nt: TGCGCCAGCAGCCAGGGCGGGGGGCCTACCTACGAGCAGTACTTC; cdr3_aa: CASSQGGGPTYEQYF
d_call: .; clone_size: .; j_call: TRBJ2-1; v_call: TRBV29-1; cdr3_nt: TGCAGCGTTGGACAGTCCTACAATGAGCAGTTCTTC; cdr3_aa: CSVGQSYNEQFF
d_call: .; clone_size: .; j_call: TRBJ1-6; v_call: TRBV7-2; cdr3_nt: TGTGCCAGCAGCCTTTATAATTCACCCCTCCACTTT; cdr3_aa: CASSLYNSPLHF
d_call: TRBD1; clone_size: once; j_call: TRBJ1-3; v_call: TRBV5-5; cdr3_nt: TGTGCCAGCAGCCTGGACAGGGTCTCTGGAAACACCATATATTTT; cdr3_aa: CASSLDRVSGNTIYF
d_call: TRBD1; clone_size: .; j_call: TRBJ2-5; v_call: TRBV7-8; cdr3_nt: TGTGCCAGCAGCTTAATAAAGAGACAGGGGGCGAAGACCCAGTACTTC; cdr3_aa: CASSLIKRQGAKTQYF
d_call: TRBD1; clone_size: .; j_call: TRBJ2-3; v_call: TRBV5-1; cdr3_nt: TGCGCCAGCAGTCAAACTTCCGGGACAGGACGCACAGATACGCAGTATTTT; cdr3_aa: CASSQTSGTGRTDTQYF
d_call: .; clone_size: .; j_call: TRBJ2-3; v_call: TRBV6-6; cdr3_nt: TGTGCCAGTAGCTCTCAGACAGATACGCAGTATTTT; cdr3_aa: CASSSQTDTQYF
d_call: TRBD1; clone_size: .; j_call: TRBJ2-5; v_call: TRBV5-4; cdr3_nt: TGTGCCACCACCCGGCGGCAGGGGGCAGAGACCCAGTACTTC; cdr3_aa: CATTRRQGAETQYF
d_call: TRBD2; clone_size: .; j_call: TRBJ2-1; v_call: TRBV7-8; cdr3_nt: TGTGCCAGCAGCTTACTCAGGACTAGCGGGGCCAATGAGCAGTTCTTC; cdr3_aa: CASSLLRTSGANEQFF
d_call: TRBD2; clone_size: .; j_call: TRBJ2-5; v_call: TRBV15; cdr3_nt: TGTGCCACCAGCAAACCTAGCGGGGCGGAGACCCAGTACTTC; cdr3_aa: CATSKPSGAETQYF
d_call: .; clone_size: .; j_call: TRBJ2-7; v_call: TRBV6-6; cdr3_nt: TGTGCCAGCGTGGGCAGGTACTACGAGCAGTACTTC; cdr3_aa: CASVGRYYEQYF
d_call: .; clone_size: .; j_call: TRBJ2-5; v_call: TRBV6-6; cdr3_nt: TGTGCCAGCAGTGTGGGGGCCATAGGTCAAGAGACCCAGTACTTC; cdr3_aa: CASSVGAIGQETQYF
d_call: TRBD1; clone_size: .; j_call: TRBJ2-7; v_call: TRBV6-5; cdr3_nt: TGTGCCAGCAGTTACACCAGGGGGTTCTACGAGCAGTACTTC; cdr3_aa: CASSYTRGFYEQYF
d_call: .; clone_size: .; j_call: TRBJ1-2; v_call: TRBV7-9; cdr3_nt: TGTGCCAGCAGCTTAGTTACTGTTGACTACACCTTC; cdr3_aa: CASSLVTVDYTF
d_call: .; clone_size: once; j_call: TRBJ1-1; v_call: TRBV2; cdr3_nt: TGTGCCAGCAGTGAGAGCGAGGAGAAGCCAGCTTTCTTT; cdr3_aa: CASSESEEKPAFF
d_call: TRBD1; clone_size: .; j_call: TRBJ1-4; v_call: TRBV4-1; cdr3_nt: TGCGCCAGCAGCCAACCTGACAGGGGTCATGAAAAACTGTTTTTT; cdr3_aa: CASSQPDRGHEKLFF
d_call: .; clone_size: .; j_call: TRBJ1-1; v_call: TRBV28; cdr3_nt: TGTGCCAGCAGCCCTGGTGGAGGGGCCTTGAACACTGAAGCTTTCTTT; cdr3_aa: CASSPGGGALNTEAFF
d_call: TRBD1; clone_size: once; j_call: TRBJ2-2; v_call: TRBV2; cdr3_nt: TGTGCCAGCAAGAGGGACAGGGGGCAAGGCGGGGAGCTGTTTTTT; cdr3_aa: CASKRDRGQGGELFF
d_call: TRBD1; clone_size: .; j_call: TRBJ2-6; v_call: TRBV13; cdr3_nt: TGTGCCAGCAGCCGAGTTCACCGGGACAGGGGTACTGGGGCCAACGTCCTGACTTTC; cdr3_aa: CASSRVHRDRGTGANVLTF
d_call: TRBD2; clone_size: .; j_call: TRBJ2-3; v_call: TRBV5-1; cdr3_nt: TGCGCCAGCAGCTTGGGATTAGCGGGGGGGAGCACAGATACGCAGTATTTT; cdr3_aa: CASSLGLAGGSTDTQYF
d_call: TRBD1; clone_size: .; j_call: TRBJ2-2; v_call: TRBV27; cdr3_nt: TGTGCCAGCAGTTCCGGGACAGGGTCCGGGGAGCTGTTTTTT; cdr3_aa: CASSSGTGSGELFF
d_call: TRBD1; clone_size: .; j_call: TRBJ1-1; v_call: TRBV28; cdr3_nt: TGTGCCAGCAGTCTTCGGACAGGGCCTGTAGCTCTGAACACTGAAGCTTTCTTT; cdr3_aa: CASSLRTGPVALNTEAFF
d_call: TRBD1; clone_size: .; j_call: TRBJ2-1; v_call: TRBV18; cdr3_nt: TGTGCCAGCTCACTCGGACAGGGGCTATACAATGAGCAGTTCTTC; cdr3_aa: CASSLGQGLYNEQFF
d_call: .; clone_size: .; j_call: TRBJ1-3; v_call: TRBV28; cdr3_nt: TGTGCCAGCATAGAGGCAAGCTCGGGCTCTGGAAACACCATATATTTT; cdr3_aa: CASIEASSGSGNTIYF
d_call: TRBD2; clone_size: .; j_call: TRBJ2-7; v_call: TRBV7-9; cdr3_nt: TGTGCCAGCAGCTTAGTCGCGGGGGGCACCTACGAGCAGTACTTC; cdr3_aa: CASSLVAGGTYEQYF
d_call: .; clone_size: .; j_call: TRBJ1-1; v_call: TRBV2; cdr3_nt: TGTGCCAGCAGTGAGGGGGGAGAAGCTTTCTTT; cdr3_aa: CASSEGGEAFF
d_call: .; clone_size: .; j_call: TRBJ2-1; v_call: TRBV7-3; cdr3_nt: TGTGCCAGCGGATCAGGATTGGAGCAGTTCTTC; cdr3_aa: CASGSGLEQFF
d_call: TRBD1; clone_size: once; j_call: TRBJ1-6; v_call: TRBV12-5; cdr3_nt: TGTGCTAGTGGTCCCGGACAGGGCTATAATTCACCCCTCCACTTT; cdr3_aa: CASGPGQGYNSPLHF
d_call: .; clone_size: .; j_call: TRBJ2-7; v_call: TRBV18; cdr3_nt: TGTGCCAGCTCACCACGTGATAGCGTACCCTACGAGCAGTACTTC; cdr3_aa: CASSPRDSVPYEQYF
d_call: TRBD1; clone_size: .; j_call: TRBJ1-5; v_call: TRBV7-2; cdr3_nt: TGTGCCAGCAGTCGGGACAGGGGCAATCAGCCCCAGCATTTT; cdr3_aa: CASSRDRGNQPQHF
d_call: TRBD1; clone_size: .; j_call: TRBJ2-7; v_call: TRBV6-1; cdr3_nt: TGTGCCAGCAGAGCGACAGGGGTCGTCGGAGAGCAGTACTTC; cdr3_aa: CASRATGVVGEQYF